The entry that follows covers one T cell receptor (beta chain) sequence. As yet, its antigen is unknown. The junction had 1 base not matched to a gene; V was cut back by 5 bases and J by 2 bases. The CDR3 is made up of 13 amino acids. CDR1 PRHDT and CDR2 FYEKMQ come from the germline V gene (reference sequence). The data originate from a study of cytomegalovirus exposure and HLA in healthy donors. Study-level findings and limits: It was likely that a cluster of highly shared sequence variants was a sequencing artifact. Near-uniform donor sequencing depth was presumed by presence/absence analyses. A later analysis found common viral pathogens apparently linked to several of the most significant clusters. Usually a TCR sequence was rare, but some public TCRs were found in many donors.

Primers included in the PCR were 60 Vbeta and 13 Jbeta primers. TCRdb's table, derived via immunoSEQ multiplex PCR, lists solely in-frame clones and lacks some. Its clone listing holds 40,000 to 60,000 clones. The chain combines TRBV13 with TRBJ2-3, with 7 nucleotides matching TRBD2. Sequenced material: PBMCs. The receptor was derived from a man in his forties in good health and CMV-seropositive. CDR3 DNA: TGTGCCAGCAGCCGGGACTACACAGATACGCAGTATTTT. Translation: CASSRDYTDTQYF.